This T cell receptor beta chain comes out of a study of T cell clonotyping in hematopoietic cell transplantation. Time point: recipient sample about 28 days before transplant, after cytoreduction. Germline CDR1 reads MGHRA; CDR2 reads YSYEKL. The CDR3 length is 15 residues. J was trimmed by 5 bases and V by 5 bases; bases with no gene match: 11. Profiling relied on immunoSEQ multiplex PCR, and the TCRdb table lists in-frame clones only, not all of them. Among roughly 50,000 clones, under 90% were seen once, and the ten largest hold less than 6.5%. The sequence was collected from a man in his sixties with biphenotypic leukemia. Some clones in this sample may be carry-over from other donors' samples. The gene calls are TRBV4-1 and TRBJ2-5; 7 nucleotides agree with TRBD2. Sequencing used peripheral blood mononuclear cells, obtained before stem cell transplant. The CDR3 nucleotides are TGCGCCAGCAGCATCGAGGGAGGGTTGTATGAGACCCAGTACTTC. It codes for CASSIEGGLYETQYF.